Presented here are 8 T cell receptor beta chains from one specimen sequenced in a study of CD8 T cells in Susac syndrome. The authors reverse transcribed 0.5 to 1 ug RNA with random hexamers. TCRdb re-analysed the immunoSEQ multiplex PCR reads in MiXCR, keeping a single row per CDR3 protein. The sample carries 90,000 or so distinct CDR3 sequences, just under 95% recorded once. The sequencing sample was made of CD8+ T cells from PBMCs. These receptor sequences come from a human donor in good health.

The chain carries TRBV20-1 and TRBJ1-2; a possible D gene is TRBD1 (6 bases). The CDR3 length is 15 residues. The V gene's germline CDR1 is DFQATT and CDR2 SNEGSKA (reference sequence). V was shortened by 1 base and J by 4 bases, with 16 bases between the two germline ends. The CDR3 loop reads CSARGRPGDLYGYTF. In nucleotides, the CDR3 is TGCAGTGCTAGAGGTAGACCAGGGGACCTCTATGGCTACACCTTC.

The V and J genes are TRBV7-8 and TRBJ2-7; TRBD1 matches at 9 bases. This CDR3 spans 14 amino acids. The V segment lost 3 bases and the J segment 5 bases; nucleotides outside the gene matches: 5. CDR1 is SGHVS, CDR2 FQNEAQ, per germline. The CDR3 is CASSFSWTGDEQYF. In nucleotides, the CDR3 is TGTGCCAGCAGCTTTAGTTGGACAGGGGACGAGCAGTACTTC.

The table lists this clonotype with a count of one. The chain combines TRBV3-1 with TRBJ2-2; maybe TRBD2 (5 bases). The germline V gene encodes CDR1 LGHDT and CDR2 YNNKEL (reference sequence). This CDR3 comprises 17 residues. V gave up 5 bases and J gave up 4 bases, with 20 bases separating them. In DNA, the CDR3 is TGTGCCAGCAGCACCTTAGGACTTAGAGGGAGCACCGGGGAGCTGTTTTTT. This translates into CASSTLGLRGSTGELFF.

The chain carries TRBV3-1 and TRBJ2-4; D remains ambiguous. The germline V gene encodes CDR1 LGHDT and CDR2 YNNKEL (reference sequence). The CDR3 is 12 amino acids. V lost 1 base and J lost 12, with 10 bases in between. As DNA, the CDR3 is TGTGCCAGCAGCCAAGGTTATGGAGATCAGTACTTC. It translates to CASSQGYGDQYF.

V usage is TRBV9 and J usage is TRBJ2-7; a weak D match, TRBD1 (5 bases). This CDR3 has 13 amino acids. Per the germline V gene, CDR1 is SGDLS and CDR2 is YYNGEE. The V end was cut by 0 bases, the J end by 3 bases, with 7 bases between. The CDR3, as DNA: TGTGCCAGCAGCGTAGAGGACAACTACGAGCAGTACTTC. As protein: CASSVEDNYEQYF.

The rearrangement links TRBV20-1 to TRBJ2-5, with D perhaps matching TRBD1 (6 bases). The length of the CDR3 is 14 residues. V was pared by 0 bases and J by 4 bases, with 12 bases between. Germline V lookup: CDR1 DFQATT, CDR2 SNEGSKA (reference sequence). The CDR3 here is CSARDQGLGETQYF. In nucleotides, the CDR3 is TGCAGTGCTAGAGACCAGGGGTTAGGAGAGACCCAGTACTTC.

This chain connects TRBV14 to TRBJ2-5; 7 bases line up with TRBD2. Germline-derived CDR1 and CDR2 are SGHDN and FVKESK. The CDR3 totals 16 residues. V shed 1 base and J 4 bases; nucleotides not matched to a gene: 9. The chain's CDR3 is CASSQVVMTSIETQYF. CDR3 DNA: TGTGCCAGCAGCCAAGTTGTGATGACTAGCATAGAGACCCAGTACTTC.

This chain joins TRBV19 and TRBJ2-7; D gene uncertain. The V end was cut by 8 bases, the J end by 5 bases, with 7 bases between. From germline, CDR1 is LNHDA and CDR2 SQIVND (reference sequence). The CDR3 sequence is 10 residues long. The CDR3 loop reads CASGSNEQYF. CDR3 DNA: TGTGCCAGTGGATCTAACGAGCAGTACTTC.